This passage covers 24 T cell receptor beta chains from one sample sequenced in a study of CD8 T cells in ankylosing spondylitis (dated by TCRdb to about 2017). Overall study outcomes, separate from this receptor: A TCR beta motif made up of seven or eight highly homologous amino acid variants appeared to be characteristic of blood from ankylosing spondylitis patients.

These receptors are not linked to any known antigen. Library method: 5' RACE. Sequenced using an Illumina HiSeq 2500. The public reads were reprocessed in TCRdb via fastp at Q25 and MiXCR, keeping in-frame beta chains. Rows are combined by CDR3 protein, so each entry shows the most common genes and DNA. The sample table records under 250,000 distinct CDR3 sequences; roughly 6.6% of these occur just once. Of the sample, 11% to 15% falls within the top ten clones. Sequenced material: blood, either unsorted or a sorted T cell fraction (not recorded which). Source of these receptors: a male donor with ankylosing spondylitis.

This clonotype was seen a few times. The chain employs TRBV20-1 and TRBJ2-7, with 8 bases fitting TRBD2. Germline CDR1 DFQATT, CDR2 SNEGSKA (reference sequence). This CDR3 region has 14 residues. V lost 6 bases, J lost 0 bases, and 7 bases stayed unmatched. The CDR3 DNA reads TGCAGTGCAGCAGGGACTAGGAGCTCCTACGAGCAGTACTTC. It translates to CSAAGTRSSYEQYF.

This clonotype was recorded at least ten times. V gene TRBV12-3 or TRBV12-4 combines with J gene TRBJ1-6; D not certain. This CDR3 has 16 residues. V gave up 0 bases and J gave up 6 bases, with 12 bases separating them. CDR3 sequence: CASSLALGFVNSPLHF. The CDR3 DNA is TGTGCCAGCAGTTTAGCGCTAGGGTTCGTTAATTCACCCCTCCACTTT.

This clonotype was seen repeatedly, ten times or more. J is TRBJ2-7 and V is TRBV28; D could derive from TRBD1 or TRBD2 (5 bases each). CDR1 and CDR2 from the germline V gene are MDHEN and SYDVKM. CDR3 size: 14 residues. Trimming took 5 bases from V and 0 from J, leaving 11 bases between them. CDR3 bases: TGTGCCAGCAGTATCCCAGGGAGCTCCTACGAGCAGTACTTC. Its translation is CASSIPGSSYEQYF.

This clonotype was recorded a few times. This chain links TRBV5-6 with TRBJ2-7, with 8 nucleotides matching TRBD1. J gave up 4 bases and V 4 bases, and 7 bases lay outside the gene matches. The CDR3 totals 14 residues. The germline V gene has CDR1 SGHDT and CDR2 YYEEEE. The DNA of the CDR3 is TGTGCCAGCAGCACGGACAGGGTGATATACGAGCAGTACTTC. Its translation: CASSTDRVIYEQYF.

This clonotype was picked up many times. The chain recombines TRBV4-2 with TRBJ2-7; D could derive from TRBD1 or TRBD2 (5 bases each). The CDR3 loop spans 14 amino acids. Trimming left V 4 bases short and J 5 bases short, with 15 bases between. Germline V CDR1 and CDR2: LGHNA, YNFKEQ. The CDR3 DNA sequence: TGTGCCAGCAGCCCGTCTGAGGGGCGGAACGAGCAGTACTTC. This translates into CASSPSEGRNEQYF.

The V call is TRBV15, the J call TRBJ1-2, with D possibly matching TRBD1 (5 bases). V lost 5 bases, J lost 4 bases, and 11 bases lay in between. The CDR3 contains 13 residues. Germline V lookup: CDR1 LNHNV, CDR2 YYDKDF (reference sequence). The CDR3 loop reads CATSLRGVYGYTF. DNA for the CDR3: TGTGCCACCAGCCTGAGAGGGGTCTATGGCTACACCTTC.

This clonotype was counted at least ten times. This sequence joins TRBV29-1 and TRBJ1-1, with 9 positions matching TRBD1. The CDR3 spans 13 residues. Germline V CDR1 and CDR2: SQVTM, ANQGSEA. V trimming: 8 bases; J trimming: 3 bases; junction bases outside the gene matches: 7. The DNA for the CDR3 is TGCAGCTCCACAGGGGGCGCAGACACTGAAGCTTTCTTT. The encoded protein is CSSTGGADTEAFF.

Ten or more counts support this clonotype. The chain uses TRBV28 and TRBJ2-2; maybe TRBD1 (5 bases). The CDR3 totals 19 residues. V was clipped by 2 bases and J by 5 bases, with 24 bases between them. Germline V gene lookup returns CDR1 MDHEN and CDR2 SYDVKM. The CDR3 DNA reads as TGTGCCAGCAGTTTAGCCGGACAAGGCCTTTATCCTCTTACCGGGGAGCTGTTTTTT. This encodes CASSLAGQGLYPLTGELFF.

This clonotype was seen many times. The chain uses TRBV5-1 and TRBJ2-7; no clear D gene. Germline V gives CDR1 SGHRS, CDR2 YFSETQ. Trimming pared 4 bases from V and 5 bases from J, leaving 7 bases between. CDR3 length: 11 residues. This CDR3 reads CASSGGNEQYF. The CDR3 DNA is TGCGCCAGCAGCGGTGGAAACGAGCAGTACTTC.

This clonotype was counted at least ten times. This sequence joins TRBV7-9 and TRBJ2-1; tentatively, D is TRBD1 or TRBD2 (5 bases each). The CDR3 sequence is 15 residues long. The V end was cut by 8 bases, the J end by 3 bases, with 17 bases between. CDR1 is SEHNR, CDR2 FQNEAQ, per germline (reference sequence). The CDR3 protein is CASPALGERYNEQFF. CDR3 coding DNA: TGTGCCAGCCCGGCCCTGGGGGAGCGCTACAATGAGCAGTTCTTC. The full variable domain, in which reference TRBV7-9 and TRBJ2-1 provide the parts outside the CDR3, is DTGVSQNPRHKITKRGQNVTFRCDPISEHNRLYWYRQTLGQGPEFLTYFQNEAQLEKSRLLSDRFSAERPKGSFSTLEIQRTEQGDSAMYLCASPALGERYNEQFFGPGTRLTVL.

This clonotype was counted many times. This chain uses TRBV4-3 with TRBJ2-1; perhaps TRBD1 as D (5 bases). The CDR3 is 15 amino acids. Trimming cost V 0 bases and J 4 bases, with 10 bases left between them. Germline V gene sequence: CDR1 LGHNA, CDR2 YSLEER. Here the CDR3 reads CASSQDGNRYNEQFF. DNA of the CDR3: TGCGCCAGCAGCCAAGATGGAAACAGGTACAATGAGCAGTTCTTC.

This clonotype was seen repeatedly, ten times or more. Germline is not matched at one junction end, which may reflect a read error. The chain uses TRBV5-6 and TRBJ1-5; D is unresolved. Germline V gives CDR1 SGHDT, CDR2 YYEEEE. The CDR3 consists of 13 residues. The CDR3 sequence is CASSPGLNQPQHF. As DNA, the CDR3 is TGCGCCAGCAGCCCTGGTCTCAATCAGCCCCAGCATTTT.

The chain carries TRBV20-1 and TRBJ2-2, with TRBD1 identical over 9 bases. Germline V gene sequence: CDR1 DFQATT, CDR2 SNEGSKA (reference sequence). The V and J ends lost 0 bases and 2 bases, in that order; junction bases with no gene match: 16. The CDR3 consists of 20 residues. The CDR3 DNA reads TGCAGTGCTAGAGATCCCCCGCTGGGACAGGGAAGAGTAAACACCGGGGAGCTGTTTTTT. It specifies CSARDPPLGQGRVNTGELFF.

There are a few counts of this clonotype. CDR3 sequence (DNA): TGTGCCAGTAGTCCGCGGACAGGGGCTGCTATGGGCTACACCTTC. Translating it yields CASSPRTGAAMGYTF. This rearrangement joins TRBV19 to TRBJ1-2, with 9 bases that match TRBD1. The CDR3 is made up of 15 amino acids. Per germline, CDR1 LNHDA and CDR2 SQIVND (reference sequence). The V gene end was trimmed by 5 bases and the J gene end by 8 bases; junction bases not matched to a gene: 12.

The CDR3 here is CASSQDSGLISYYGYTF. The CDR3, as DNA: TGCGCCAGCAGCCAAGATTCGGGACTAATTTCTTACTATGGCTACACCTTC. The gene calls are TRBV4-3 and TRBJ1-2, with D perhaps matching TRBD1 (5 bases). CDR3 length: 17 amino acids. The V end was cut by 0 bases, the J end by 3 bases, with 17 bases between. The germline V gene encodes CDR1 LGHNA and CDR2 YSLEER.

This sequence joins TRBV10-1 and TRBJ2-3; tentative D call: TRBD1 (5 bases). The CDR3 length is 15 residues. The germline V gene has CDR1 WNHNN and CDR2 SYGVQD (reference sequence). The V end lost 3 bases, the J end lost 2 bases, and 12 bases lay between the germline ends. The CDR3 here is CASSDRQGSTDTQYF. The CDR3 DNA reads TGCGCCAGCAGTGATCGCCAGGGTTCCACAGATACGCAGTATTTT.

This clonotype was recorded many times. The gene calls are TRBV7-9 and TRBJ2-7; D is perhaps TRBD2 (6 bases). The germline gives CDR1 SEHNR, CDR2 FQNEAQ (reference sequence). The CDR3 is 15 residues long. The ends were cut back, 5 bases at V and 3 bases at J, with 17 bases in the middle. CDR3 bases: TGTGCCAGCAGCCATCTTATAGGGGACTGCTACGAGCAGTACTTC. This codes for CASSHLIGDCYEQYF.

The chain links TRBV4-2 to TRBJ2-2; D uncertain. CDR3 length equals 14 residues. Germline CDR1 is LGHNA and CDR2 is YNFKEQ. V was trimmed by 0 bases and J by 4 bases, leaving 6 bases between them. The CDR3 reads CASSQEWVTGELFF. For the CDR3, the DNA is TGTGCCAGCAGCCAAGAGTGGGTCACCGGGGAGCTGTTTTTT.

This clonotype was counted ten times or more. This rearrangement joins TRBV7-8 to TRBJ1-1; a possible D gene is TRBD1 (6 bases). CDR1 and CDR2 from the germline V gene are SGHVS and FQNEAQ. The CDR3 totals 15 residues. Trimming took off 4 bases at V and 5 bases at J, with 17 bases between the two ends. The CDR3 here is CASSSHVGARTEAFF. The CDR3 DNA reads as TGTGCCAGCAGCTCCCATGTGGGGGCGAGGACTGAAGCTTTCTTT. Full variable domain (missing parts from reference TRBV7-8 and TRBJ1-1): GAGVSQSPRYKVAKRGQDVALRCDPISGHVSLFWYQQALGQGPEFLTYFQNEAQLDKSGLPSDRFFAERPEGSVSTLKIQRTQQEDSAVYLCASSSHVGARTEAFFGQGTRLTVV.

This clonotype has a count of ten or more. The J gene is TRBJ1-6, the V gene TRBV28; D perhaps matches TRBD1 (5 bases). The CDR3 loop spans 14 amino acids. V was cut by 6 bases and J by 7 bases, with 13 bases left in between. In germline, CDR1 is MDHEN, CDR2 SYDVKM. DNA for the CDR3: TGTGCCAGCAGCTCTGCAGGGTGGAATTCACCCCTCCACTTT. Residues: CASSSAGWNSPLHF.

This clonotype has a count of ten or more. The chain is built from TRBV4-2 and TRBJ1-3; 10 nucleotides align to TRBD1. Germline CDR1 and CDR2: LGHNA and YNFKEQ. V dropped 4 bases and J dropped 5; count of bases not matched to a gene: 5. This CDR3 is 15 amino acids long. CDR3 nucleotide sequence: TGTGCCAGCAGCCCCGGGACAGGGGAGAGAAACACCATATATTTT. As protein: CASSPGTGERNTIYF.

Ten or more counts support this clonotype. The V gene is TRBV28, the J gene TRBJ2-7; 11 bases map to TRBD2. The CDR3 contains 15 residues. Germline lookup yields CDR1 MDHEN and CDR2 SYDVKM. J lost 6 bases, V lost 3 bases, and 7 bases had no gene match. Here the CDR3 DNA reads TGTGCCAGCAGTTTGTACCTAGCGGGGGGCCGCGAGCAGTACTTC. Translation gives CASSLYLAGGREQYF.

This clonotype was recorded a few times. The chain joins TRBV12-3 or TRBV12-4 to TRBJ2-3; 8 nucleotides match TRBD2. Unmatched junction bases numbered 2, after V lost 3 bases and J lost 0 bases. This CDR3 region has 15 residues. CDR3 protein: CASSFIAGSTDTQYF. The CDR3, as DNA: TGTGCCAGCAGTTTTATAGCGGGGAGCACAGATACGCAGTATTTT.

In DNA, the CDR3 is TGCAGTGCTGGGACTAGCGGGGATTCCTACAATGAGCAGTTCTTC. As protein: CSAGTSGDSYNEQFF. J is TRBJ2-1 and V is TRBV20-1; 13 bases line up with TRBD2. With 5 bases clipped from V and 1 base from J, the junction kept 2 bases outside the gene matches. Germline loops: CDR1 DFQATT, CDR2 SNEGSKA (reference sequence). This CDR3 is 15 amino acids long.